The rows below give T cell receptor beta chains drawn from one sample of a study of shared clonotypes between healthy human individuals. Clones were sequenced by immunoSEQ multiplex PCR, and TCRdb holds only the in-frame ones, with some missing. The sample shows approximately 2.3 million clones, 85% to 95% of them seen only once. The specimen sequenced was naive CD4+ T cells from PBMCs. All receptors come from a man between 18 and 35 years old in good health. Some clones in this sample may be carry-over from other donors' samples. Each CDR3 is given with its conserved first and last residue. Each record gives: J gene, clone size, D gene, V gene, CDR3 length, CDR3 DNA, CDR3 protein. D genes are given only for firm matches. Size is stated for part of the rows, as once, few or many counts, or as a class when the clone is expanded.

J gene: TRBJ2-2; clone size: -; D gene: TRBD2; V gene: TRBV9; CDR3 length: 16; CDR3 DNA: TGTGCCAGCAGCGTAAGCGGGAGAGCGAACACCGGGGAGCTGTTTTTT; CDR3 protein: CASSVSGRANTGELFF
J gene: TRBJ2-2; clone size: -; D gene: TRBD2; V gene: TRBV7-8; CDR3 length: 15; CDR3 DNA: TGTGCCAGCAGCTTAGACGGGAGGGCCACCGGGGAGCTGTTTTTT; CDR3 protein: CASSLDGRATGELFF
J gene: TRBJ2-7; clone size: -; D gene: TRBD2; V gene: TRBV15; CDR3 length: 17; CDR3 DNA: TGTGCCACCAGCAGAGAAATTAGTTTACTAGCGGGAAACGAGCAGTACTTC; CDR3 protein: CATSREISLLAGNEQYF
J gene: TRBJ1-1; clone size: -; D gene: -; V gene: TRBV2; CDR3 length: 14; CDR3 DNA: TGTGCCAGCAGTGAAATAGTTCTGAACACTGAAGCTTTCTTT; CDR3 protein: CASSEIVLNTEAFF
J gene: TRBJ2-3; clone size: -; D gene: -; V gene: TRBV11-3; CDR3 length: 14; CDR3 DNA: TGTGCCAGCAGCTTTGGGACTAGCACAGATACGCAGTATTTT; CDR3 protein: CASSFGTSTDTQYF
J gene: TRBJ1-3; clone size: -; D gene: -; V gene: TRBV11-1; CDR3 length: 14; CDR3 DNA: TGTGCCAGCAGCCGACTGTCCTCTGGAAACACCATATATTTT; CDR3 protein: CASSRLSSGNTIYF
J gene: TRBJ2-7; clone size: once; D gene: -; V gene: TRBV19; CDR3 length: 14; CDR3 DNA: TGTGCCAGTAGCCCGCCATTTGGACTAACCGAGCAGTACTTC; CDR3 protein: CASSPPFGLTEQYF
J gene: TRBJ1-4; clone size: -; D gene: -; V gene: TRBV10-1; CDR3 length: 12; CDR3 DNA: TGCGCCAGCAGTGGAGGTAGCACCCGGGCGTTTTTT; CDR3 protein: CASSGGSTRAFF
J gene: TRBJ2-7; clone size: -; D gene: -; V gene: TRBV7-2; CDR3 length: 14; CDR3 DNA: TGTGCCAGCAGCTATAGCCGGGGAGTCTACGAGCAGTACTTC; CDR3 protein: CASSYSRGVYEQYF
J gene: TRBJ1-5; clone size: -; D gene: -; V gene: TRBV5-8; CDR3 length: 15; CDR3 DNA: TGTGCCAGCAGCTCCGGGACGACAGCTACTCAGCCCCAGCATTTT; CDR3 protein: CASSSGTTATQPQHF
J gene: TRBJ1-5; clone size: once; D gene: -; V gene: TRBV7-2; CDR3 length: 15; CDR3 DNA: TGTGCCAGCAGCTTAAAAGGGCGGGCAGCCCAGCCCCAGCATTTT; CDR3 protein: CASSLKGRAAQPQHF
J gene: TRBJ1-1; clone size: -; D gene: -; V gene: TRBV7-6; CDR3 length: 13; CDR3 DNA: TGTGCCAGCAGCTTAGCGGTGAGGGGCCCAGCTTTCTTT; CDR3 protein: CASSLAVRGPAFF
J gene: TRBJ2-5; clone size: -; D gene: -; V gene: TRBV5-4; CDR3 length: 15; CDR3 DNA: TGTGCCAGCAGCTTGGCGACCCAGAGTTCAGAGACCCAGTACTTC; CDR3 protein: CASSLATQSSETQYF
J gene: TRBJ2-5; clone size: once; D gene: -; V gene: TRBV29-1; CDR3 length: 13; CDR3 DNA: TGCAGCGCCCTTCTTCCTTTGACAGAGACCCAGTACTTC; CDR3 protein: CSALLPLTETQYF
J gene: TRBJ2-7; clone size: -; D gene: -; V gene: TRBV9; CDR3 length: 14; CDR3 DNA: TGTGCCAGCAGCGTAGAAAGTGATTCCTACGAGCAGTACTTC; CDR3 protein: CASSVESDSYEQYF
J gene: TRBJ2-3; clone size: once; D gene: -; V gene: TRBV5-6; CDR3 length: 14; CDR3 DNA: TGTGCCAGCAGCTTAGAGATAGGCGCAGATACGCAGTATTTT; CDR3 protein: CASSLEIGADTQYF
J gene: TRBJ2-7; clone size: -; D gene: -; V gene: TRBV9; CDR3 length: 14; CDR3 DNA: TGTGCCAGCAGCCCTAGAACGGGCTCCTACGAGCAGTACTTC; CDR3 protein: CASSPRTGSYEQYF
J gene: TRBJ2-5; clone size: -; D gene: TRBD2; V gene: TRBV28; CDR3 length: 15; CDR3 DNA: TGTGCCAGCAGACTAGCGGGAGGGCCTGTTGAGACCCAGTACTTC; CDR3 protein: CASRLAGGPVETQYF
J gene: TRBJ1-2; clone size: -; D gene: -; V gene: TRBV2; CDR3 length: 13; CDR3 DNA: TGTGCCAGCGGGAGGACTCCGTACTATGGCTACACCTTC; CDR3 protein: CASGRTPYYGYTF
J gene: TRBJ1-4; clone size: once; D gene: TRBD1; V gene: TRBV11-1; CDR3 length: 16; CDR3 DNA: TGTGCCAGCAGCCCATTGACAGGGGCGACTAATGAAAAACTGTTTTTT; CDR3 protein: CASSPLTGATNEKLFF
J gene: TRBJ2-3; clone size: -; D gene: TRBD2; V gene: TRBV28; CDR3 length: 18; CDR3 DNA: TGTGCCAGCAGTTTAGTTCAGCGGGGGTTAATCGGCACAGATACGCAGTATTTT; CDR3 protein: CASSLVQRGLIGTDTQYF
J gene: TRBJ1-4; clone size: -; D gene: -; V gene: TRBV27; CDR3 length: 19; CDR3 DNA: TGTGCCAGCAGTTTATCTCTCACCAGGCTGGGCGCAACTAATGAAAAACTGTTTTTT; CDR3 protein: CASSLSLTRLGATNEKLFF
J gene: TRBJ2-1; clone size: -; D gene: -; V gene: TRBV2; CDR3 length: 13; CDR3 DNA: TGTGCCAGCAGAACGAACCAGGTTGGTGAGCAGTTCTTC; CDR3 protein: CASRTNQVGEQFF
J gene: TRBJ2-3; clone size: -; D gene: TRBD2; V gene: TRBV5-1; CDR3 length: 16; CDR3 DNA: TGCGCCAGCAGCTTGAGGGGACTAGGGTTGACAGATACGCAGTATTTT; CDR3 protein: CASSLRGLGLTDTQYF
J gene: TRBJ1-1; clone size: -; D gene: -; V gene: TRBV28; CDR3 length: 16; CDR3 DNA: TGTGCCAGCAGTTCCCCCGGCGCGAGGGGGAACACTGAAGCTTTCTTT; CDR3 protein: CASSSPGARGNTEAFF
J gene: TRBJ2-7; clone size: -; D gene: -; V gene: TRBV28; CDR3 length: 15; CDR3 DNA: TGTGCCAGCGGCACACTTTCGGCAGGGGTACAACTTAGGGGCTTT; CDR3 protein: CASGTLSAGVQLRGF
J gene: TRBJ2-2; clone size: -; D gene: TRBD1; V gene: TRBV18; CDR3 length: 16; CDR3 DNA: TGTGCCAGCTCACCACCGACAGGGGGGAACACCGGGGAGCTGTTTTTT; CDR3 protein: CASSPPTGGNTGELFF
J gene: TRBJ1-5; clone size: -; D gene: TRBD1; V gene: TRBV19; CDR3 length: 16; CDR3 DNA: TGTGCCAGTAGTATCGGGTGGGGGACAGGGTTTCAGCCCCAGCATTTT; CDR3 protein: CASSIGWGTGFQPQHF
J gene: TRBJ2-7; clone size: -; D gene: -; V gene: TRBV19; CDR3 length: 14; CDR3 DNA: TGTGCCAGTAGTATACTGCAGGGCTCCTACGAGCAGTACTTC; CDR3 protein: CASSILQGSYEQYF
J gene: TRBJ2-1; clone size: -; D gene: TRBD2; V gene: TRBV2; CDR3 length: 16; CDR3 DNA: TGTGCCAGCAGTGAACAGGGACTAGCGATATACAATGAGCAGTTCTTC; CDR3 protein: CASSEQGLAIYNEQFF
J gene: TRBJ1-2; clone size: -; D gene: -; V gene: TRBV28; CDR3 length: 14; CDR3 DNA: TGTGCCAGCACCTACCAGTCCAGGAACTATGGCTACACCTTC; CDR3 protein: CASTYQSRNYGYTF
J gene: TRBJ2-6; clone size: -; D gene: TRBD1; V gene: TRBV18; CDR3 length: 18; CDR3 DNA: TGTGCCAGCTCACCACTCGCAGGGGGCGTTTCGGGGGCCAACGTCCTGACTTTC; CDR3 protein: CASSPLAGGVSGANVLTF
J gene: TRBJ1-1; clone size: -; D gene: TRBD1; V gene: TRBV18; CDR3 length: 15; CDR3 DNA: TGTGCCAGCTCACTCGGACAGGGGATGAACACTGAAGCTTTCTTT; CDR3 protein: CASSLGQGMNTEAFF
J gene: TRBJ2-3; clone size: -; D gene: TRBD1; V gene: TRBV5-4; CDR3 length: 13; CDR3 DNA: TGTGCCAGCAGCCTTTCCAGGGGGGATACGCAGTATTTT; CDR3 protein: CASSLSRGDTQYF
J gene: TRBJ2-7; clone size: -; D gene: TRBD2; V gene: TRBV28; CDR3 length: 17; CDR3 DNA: TGTGCCAGCAGTTTATTAATAAGTAGCGGGAGATTCCACGAGCAGTACTTC; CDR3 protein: CASSLLISSGRFHEQYF
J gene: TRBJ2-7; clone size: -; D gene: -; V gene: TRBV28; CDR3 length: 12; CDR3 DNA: TGTGCCAGCAGGAGAGAGGGGGAAGGGCAGTACTTC; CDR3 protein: CASRREGEGQYF
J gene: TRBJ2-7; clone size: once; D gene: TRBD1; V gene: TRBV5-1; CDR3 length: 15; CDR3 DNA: TGCGCCAGCAGCTTCCGGACAGGCATCTCCTACGAGCAGTACTTC; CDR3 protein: CASSFRTGISYEQYF
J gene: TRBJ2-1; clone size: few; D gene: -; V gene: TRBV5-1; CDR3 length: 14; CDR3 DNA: TGCGCCAGCAGCCCCGGGAGTTCCTACAATGAGCAGTTCTTC; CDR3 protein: CASSPGSSYNEQFF
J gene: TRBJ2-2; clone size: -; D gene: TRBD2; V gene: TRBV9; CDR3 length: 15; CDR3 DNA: TGTGCCAGCAGCGTAGAGGCTAGCGGGACCGGGGAGCTGTTTTTT; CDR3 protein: CASSVEASGTGELFF
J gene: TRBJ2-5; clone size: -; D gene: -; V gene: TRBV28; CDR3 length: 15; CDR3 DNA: TGTGCCAGCAGTTTAGGCGGTGCTACCCAAGAGACCCAGTACTTC; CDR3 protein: CASSLGGATQETQYF
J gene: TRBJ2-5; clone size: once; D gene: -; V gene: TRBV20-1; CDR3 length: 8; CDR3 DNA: TGCAGTGCTAGAACGGGGGACTTC; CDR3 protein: CSARTGDF
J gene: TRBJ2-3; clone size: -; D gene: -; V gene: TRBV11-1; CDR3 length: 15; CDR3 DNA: TGTGCCAGCAGCTTAAATGGGGCCAGCACAGATACGCAGTATTTT; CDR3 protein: CASSLNGASTDTQYF
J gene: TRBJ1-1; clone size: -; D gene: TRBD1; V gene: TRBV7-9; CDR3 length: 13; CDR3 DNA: TGTGCCAGCAGCCGGACAGGGCAAACTGAAGCTTTCTTT; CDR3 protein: CASSRTGQTEAFF
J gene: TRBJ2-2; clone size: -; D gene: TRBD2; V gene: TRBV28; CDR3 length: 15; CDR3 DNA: TGTGCCAGCAGTTTAGCGGGAGTGAACACCGGGGAGCTGTTTTTT; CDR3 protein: CASSLAGVNTGELFF
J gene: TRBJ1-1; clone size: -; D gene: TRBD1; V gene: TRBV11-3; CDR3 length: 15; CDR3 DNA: TGTGCCAGCAGCGCCGGACAGGGGAGAGACACTGAAGCTTTCTTT; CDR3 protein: CASSAGQGRDTEAFF
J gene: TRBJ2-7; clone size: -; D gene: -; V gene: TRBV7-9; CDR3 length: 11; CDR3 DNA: TGTGCCAGCAGCGACATGTCCGAGCAGTACTTC; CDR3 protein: CASSDMSEQYF